This T cell receptor (beta chain) was captured in a study of T cell responses to AZD1222 COVID-19 vaccine. Assay used: immunoSEQ multiplex PCR; TCRdb lists only in-frame clones, some missing. Of around 110,000 clones in the sample, about nine tenths are singletons; the top ten hold around 4.3%. This sequence was found in an adult in good health. The material was peripheral blood, obtained on day 0 of AZD1222 vaccination.

CDR3 nucleotides: TGCGCCAGCAGCTGGGACGGAGGTGAAGCTTTCTTT. This translates into CASSWDGGEAFF. The J gene is TRBJ1-1, the V gene TRBV5-1; D might be TRBD1 (5 bases). CDR3 length equals 12 residues. Trimming pared 3 bases from V and 7 bases from J, leaving 10 bases between. Germline loops: CDR1 SGHRS, CDR2 YFSETQ.